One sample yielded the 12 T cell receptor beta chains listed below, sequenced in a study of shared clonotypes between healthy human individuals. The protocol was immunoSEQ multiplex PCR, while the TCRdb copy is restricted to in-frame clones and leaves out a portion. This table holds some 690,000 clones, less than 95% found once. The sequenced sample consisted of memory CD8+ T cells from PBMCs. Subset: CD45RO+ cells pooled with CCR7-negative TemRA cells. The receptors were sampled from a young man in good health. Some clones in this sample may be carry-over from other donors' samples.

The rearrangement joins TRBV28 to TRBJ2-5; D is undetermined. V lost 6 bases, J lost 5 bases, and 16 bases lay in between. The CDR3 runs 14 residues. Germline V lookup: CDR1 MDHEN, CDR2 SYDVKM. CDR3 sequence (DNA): TGTGCCAGCAGCCAGGCAGACGATATGGAGACCCAGTACTTC. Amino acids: CASSQADDMETQYF.

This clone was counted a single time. CDR3 region: CASSLRSDTQYF. The CDR3 bases are TGTGCCAGCAGCCTCCGCTCAGATACGCAGTATTTT. The chain links TRBV7-3 to TRBJ2-3; D ambiguous. This CDR3 has 12 amino acids. With 5 bases removed from V and 4 bases from J, the gap between germline ends came to 7 bases. Germline CDR1 is SGHTA and CDR2 is FQGTGA.

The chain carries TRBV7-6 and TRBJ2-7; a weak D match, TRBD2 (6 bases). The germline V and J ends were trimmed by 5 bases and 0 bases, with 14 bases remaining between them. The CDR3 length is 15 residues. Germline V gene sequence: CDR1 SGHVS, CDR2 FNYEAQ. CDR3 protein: CASSPRAGSSYEQYF. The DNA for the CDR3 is TGTGCCAGCAGCCCCCGAGCGGGCAGCTCCTACGAGCAGTACTTC.

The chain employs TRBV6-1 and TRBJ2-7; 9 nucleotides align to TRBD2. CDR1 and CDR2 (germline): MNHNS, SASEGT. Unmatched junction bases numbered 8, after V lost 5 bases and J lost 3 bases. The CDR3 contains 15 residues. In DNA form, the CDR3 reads TGTGCCAGCAGTCCTAGGAGCGGGGGGCTCTACGAGCAGTACTTC. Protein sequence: CASSPRSGGLYEQYF.

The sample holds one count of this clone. CDR3 region: CASSQDPLVGTDTQYF. CDR3 in DNA: TGTGCCAGCAGCCAAGATCCTTTAGTAGGCACAGATACGCAGTATTTT. The rearrangement uses TRBV14 and TRBJ2-3; D unresolved. This CDR3 is 16 amino acids long. Trimming removed 0 bases from V and 1 base from J, with 11 bases in between. Germline lookup yields CDR1 SGHDN and CDR2 FVKESK.

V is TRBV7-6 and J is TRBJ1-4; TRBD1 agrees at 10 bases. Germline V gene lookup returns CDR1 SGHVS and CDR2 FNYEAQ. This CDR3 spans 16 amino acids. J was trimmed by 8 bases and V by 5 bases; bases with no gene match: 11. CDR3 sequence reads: CASSPGWTGGQEKLFF. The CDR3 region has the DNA TGTGCCAGCAGCCCCGGATGGACAGGGGGACAGGAAAAACTGTTTTTT.

In DNA form, the CDR3 reads TGTGCCACCCCTCTTTATGCTGGGGCCAACGTCCTGACTTTC. As protein: CATPLYAGANVLTF. The V gene is TRBV15, the J gene TRBJ2-6, with no clear D. V lost 8 bases to trimming and J lost 2 bases, with 10 bases between them. The CDR3 extends over 14 amino acids. Germline V gene lookup returns CDR1 LNHNV and CDR2 YYDKDF (reference sequence).

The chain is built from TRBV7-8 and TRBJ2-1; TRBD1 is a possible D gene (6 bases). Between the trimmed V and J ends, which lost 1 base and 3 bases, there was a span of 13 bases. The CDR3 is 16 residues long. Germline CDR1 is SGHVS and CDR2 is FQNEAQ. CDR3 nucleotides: TGTGCCAGCAGCTTAGATGTAGGGGGTTTCTACAATGAGCAGTTCTTC. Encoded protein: CASSLDVGGFYNEQFF.

CDR3 region: CASSFTSFSYNEQFF. CDR3 bases: TGTGCCAGCAGTTTCACTTCCTTCTCCTACAATGAGCAGTTCTTC. The rearrangement links TRBV27 to TRBJ2-1; no clear D. This CDR3 contains 15 residues. CDR1 MNHEY and CDR2 SMNVEV come from the germline V gene (reference sequence). The V end lost 3 bases, the J end lost 0 bases, and 9 bases lay between the germline ends.

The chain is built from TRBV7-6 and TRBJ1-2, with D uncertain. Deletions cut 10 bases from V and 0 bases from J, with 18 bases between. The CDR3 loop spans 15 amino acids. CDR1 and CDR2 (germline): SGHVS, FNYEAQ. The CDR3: CATSPGRRANYGYTF. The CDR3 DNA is TGTGCCACCAGTCCCGGGAGGAGAGCTAACTATGGCTACACCTTC.

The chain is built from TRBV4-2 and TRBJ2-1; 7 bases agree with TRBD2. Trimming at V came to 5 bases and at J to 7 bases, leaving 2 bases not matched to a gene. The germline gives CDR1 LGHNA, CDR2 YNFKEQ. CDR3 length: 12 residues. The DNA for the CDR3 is TGTGCCAGCAGCTATAGCGGGAATGAGCAGTTCTTC. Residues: CASSYSGNEQFF.

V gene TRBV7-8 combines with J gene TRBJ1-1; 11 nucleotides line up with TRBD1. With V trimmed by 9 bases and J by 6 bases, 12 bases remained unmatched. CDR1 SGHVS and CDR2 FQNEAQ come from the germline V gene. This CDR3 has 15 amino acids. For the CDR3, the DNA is TGTGCCAGGGCCCCCCGGGACAGGGGGAGATCTGAAGCTTTCTTT. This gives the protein CARAPRDRGRSEAFF. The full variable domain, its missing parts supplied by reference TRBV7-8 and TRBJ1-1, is GAGVSQSPRYKVAKRGQDVALRCDPISGHVSLFWYQQALGQGPEFLTYFQNEAQLDKSGLPSDRFFAERPEGSVSTLKIQRTQQEDSAVYLCARAPRDRGRSEAFFGQGTRLTVV.